This T cell receptor beta chain was found in a study of shared T cell receptors in the human thymus. Germline V gene lookup returns CDR1 SGHTA and CDR2 FQGNSA. V shed 2 bases and J shed 0 bases, with 17 bases lying between them. There are 18 residues in the CDR3. Assay used: immunoSEQ multiplex PCR; TCRdb lists only in-frame clones, some missing. The top ten hold about 0.01% of the sample, which has approximately 660,000 clones, roughly 90% seen once. These data also formed part of another study, on human thymus T cells. That investigation notes: Thymic as well as blood repertoires seemed to favor certain V and J genes unevenly. A high degree of thymic repertoire overlap among unrelated individuals was reported in related research.

This clonotype was obtained from a boy younger than two with a congenital heart defect. V usage is TRBV7-2 and J usage is TRBJ1-5; D gene uncertain. The sequenced material came from thymocytes. In DNA form, the CDR3 reads TGTGCCAGCAGCTTACTCCCGCCACAGTGGTATAGCAATCAGCCCCAGCATTTT. Translated, it gives CASSLLPPQWYSNQPQHF.